This T cell receptor beta chain was retrieved from a study of response to subunit inactivated influenza vaccine. Study-wide results and caveats: Every seasonal influenza vaccination brings in few new T cells, the authors suggested.

About this clonotype: Its specificity is not known.

Each CDR3 protein is one row after TCRdb ran MiXCR on the RT-PCR reads. Here the sample spans some 190,000 distinct CDR3 sequences, about an eighth being singletons. Germline V gene sequence: CDR1 MNHEY, CDR2 SVGEGT. Trimming cost V 0 bases and J 0 bases; bases outside gene matches: 10. This CDR3 contains 19 residues. This sequence originates from a middle-aged man who received an inactivated influenza vaccine. Sequenced here: CD8+ T cells sorted from PBMCs, sampled 5 to 6 days after vaccination. This sequence joins TRBV6-2 or TRBV6-3 and TRBJ2-3; the match to TRBD2 covers 9 bases. CDR3 DNA sequence: TGTGCCAGCAGTTACTCGGGCCCGACGCTAGCGGGAAGCACAGATACGCAGTATTTT. Translating gives CASSYSGPTLAGSTDTQYF.